This note documents a single TCR beta chain sequence. Antigen specificity is unknown. This sample is part of a study of cytomegalovirus exposure and HLA in healthy donors. At the level of the study: When 350 to 400 donors were genotyped, about 86% of them were found to fall in the Caucasian-associated ancestry cluster.

Study results and limitations: In vitro data verified a few CMV-associated chains as specific for CMV antigens. A later analysis reportedly found that, within productive TCRs, an Asian-associated ancestry cluster had fewer N-insertions than the mean observed across the roughly 670 donors.

All the people who gave samples were healthy bone marrow donors. The PCR used 60 Vbeta and 13 Jbeta primers. Produced via immunoSEQ multiplex PCR; TCRdb's table is partial and in-frame only. The data show around 120,000 clones, over 70% seen once. Germline loops: CDR1 SEHNR, CDR2 FQNEAQ (reference sequence). V shed 8 bases and J 2 bases; nucleotides not matched to a gene: 10. The CDR3 is made up of 15 amino acids. This chain uses TRBV7-9 with TRBJ2-5; TRBD2 matches at 8 bases. The source is a woman in her forties or fifties in good health and CMV-seropositive. Input material: PBMCs. The CDR3 DNA reads as TGTGCCAGCCCCCCCCGGGAGGGACTTCAAGAGACCCAGTACTTC. Its translation is CASPPREGLQETQYF.